This entry lists 13 T cell receptor beta chains sequenced from one sample in a study of blood T cell repertoires in COVID-19. Clones were sequenced by immunoSEQ multiplex PCR, and TCRdb holds only the in-frame ones, with some missing. The data show about 42,000 clones, about nine tenths seen once. Material for sequencing was peripheral blood. The receptor source for this set is a human donor in a cohort sampled during active COVID-19.

The chain joins TRBV7-9 to TRBJ1-5, with 9 bases matching TRBD1. This CDR3 is built from 18 residues. Germline assignment: CDR1 SEHNR and CDR2 FQNEAQ (reference sequence). V lost 1 base, J lost 2 bases, and 9 bases stayed unmatched. The CDR3 DNA follows: TGTGCCAGCAGCTTAGGGGTCGGGACAGGGTCGGGCAATCAGCCCCAGCATTTT. Its protein product is CASSLGVGTGSGNQPQHF.

The rearrangement links TRBV6-6 to TRBJ1-1; 7 nucleotides align to TRBD1. Germline V gene lookup returns CDR1 MNHNY and CDR2 SVGAGI (reference sequence). The V gene end was trimmed by 7 bases and the J gene end by 2 bases; junction bases not matched to a gene: 7. The CDR3 runs 14 residues. CDR3: CASTGDSLNTEAFF. The CDR3 DNA reads TGTGCCAGCACGGGGGACAGCTTAAACACTGAAGCTTTCTTT.

CDR3 bases: TGCGCCAGCAGCTTGACAGGGGGCATTGAAGCTTTCTTT. It encodes CASSLTGGIEAFF. The chain uses TRBV5-1 and TRBJ1-1, with TRBD1 matching over 9 bases. Germline V gene sequence: CDR1 SGHRS, CDR2 YFSETQ. The CDR3 is made up of 13 amino acids. The V gene end was trimmed by 1 base and the J gene end by 7 bases; junction bases not matched to a gene: 2.

The J gene is TRBJ2-7, the V gene TRBV11-2; 9 nucleotides agree with TRBD1. The CDR3 contains 14 residues. V lost 1 base, J lost 2 bases, and 0 bases stayed unmatched. From germline, CDR1 is SGHAT and CDR2 FQNNGV. CDR3 in DNA: TGTGCCAGCAGCTTAGGACAGGGGGCCTACGAGCAGTACTTC. As protein: CASSLGQGAYEQYF.

The CDR3 is CASSQADSYEQYF. The CDR3 DNA follows: TGCGCCAGCAGCCAAGCGGACAGCTACGAGCAGTACTTC. The chain uses TRBV4-3 and TRBJ2-7, with D perhaps matching TRBD1 (6 bases). The V gene's germline CDR1 is LGHNA and CDR2 YSLEER. This CDR3 has 13 residues. Trimming shortened V by 1 base and J by 3 bases, and 7 bases separated the two germline ends.

The chain is built from TRBV7-9 and TRBJ2-5; D might be TRBD2 (6 bases). V lost 1 base and J lost 1, with 10 bases in between. This CDR3 contains 15 residues. From germline, CDR1 is SEHNR and CDR2 FQNEAQ (reference sequence). CDR3 sequence (DNA): TGTGCCAGCAGCTTAGGCGGGACGGTCCAAGAGACCCAGTACTTC. It translates to CASSLGGTVQETQYF.

The rearrangement joins TRBV18 to TRBJ1-2; D may be TRBD1 (5 bases). The CDR3 length is 14 residues. V lost 3 bases to trimming and J lost 3 bases, with 11 bases between them. Germline V CDR1 and CDR2: KGHSH, LQKENI. CDR3 residues: CASSPRRGDYGYTF. The DNA of the CDR3 is TGTGCCAGCTCACCGAGACGGGGGGACTATGGCTACACCTTC.

The chain links TRBV24-1 to TRBJ1-2; D gene ambiguous. Between the trimmed V and J ends, which lost 4 bases and 8 bases, there was a span of 7 bases. Germline V lookup: CDR1 KGHDR, CDR2 SFDVKD. CDR3 length: 11 residues. This CDR3 reads CATSDQEGYTF. The CDR3 nucleotides are TGTGCCACCAGTGACCAAGAGGGCTACACCTTC.

This chain links TRBV29-1 with TRBJ1-2, with 9 nucleotides matching TRBD1. CDR1 is SQVTM and CDR2 is ANQGSEA in the germline V gene. V shed 5 bases, J shed 8 bases, and the junction held 6 bases outside the gene matches. The CDR3 extends over 12 amino acids. In nucleotides, the CDR3 is TGCAGCGTTCCACAGGGGGCTGAGGGCTACACCTTC. This sequence encodes CSVPQGAEGYTF.

The gene calls are TRBV15 and TRBJ2-5; D unclear. The CDR3 extends over 15 amino acids. CDR1 is LNHNV and CDR2 is YYDKDF in the germline V gene (reference sequence). With 1 base removed from V and 4 bases from J, the gap between germline ends came to 13 bases. The CDR3 bases are TGTGCCACCAGCAGAGGATGGCTCCAGTCAGAGACCCAGTACTTC. Translating gives CATSRGWLQSETQYF. The full variable domain, its missing parts supplied by reference TRBV15 and TRBJ2-5, is DAMVIQNPRYQVTQFGKPVTLSCSQTLNHNVMYWYQQKSSQAPKLLFHYYDKDFNNEADTPDNFQSRRPNTSFCFLDIRSPGLGDTAMYLCATSRGWLQSETQYFGPGTRLLVL.

The CDR3 coding sequence is TGCGCCAGTATCCTCGGGACATCGAACACTGAAGCTTTCTTT. Its translation is CASILGTSNTEAFF. The chain links TRBV5-1 to TRBJ1-1; maybe TRBD1 (6 bases). The V and J ends lost 8 bases and 1 base respectively, with 15 bases between them. This CDR3 is 14 amino acids long. Germline CDR1 reads SGHRS; CDR2 reads YFSETQ.

The V gene is TRBV5-1, the J gene TRBJ2-7, with D possibly TRBD2 on 6 matching bases. From germline, CDR1 is SGHRS and CDR2 YFSETQ. The CDR3 is 13 amino acids. The V end lost 3 bases, the J end lost 5 bases, and 12 bases lay between the germline ends. The CDR3, as DNA: TGCGCCAGCAGCTGGAAGGCGGGGAACGAGCAGTACTTC. It is translated as CASSWKAGNEQYF. Full variable domain (rest looked up from reference TRBV5-1 and TRBJ2-7): KAGVTQTPRYLIKTRGQQVTLSCSPISGHRSVSWYQQTPGQGLQFLFEYFSETQRNKGNFPGRFSGRQFSNSRSEMNVSTLELGDSALYLCASSWKAGNEQYFGPGTRLTVT.

This clone was picked up one time. The chain employs TRBV19 and TRBJ1-2, with D uncertain. This CDR3 is built from 11 residues. V lost 8 bases, J lost 8 bases, and 12 bases lay in between. Germline V gene data show CDR1 as LNHDA and CDR2 as SQIVND (reference sequence). The DNA for the CDR3 is TGTGCCAGTTCCCAAGCAAAGGGCTACACCTTC. Its translation is CASSQAKGYTF.